Following are 11 T cell receptor beta chains from one sample sequenced in a study of vaccination and CD4 T cells after COVID-19. The antigens of these receptors remain unknown. Cultured CD4+ T-cell DNA underwent Oncomine TCR Beta short-read sequencing. MiXCR, applied by TCRdb to the PCR reads, yields one record per CDR3 protein. This table has some 20,000 distinct CDR3 sequences, 45% to 70% appearing once. Treatment indicated: 10-day PBMC culture with coronavirus spike peptide pools or control peptides (ViraFEST assay). Sample: CD4+ T cells from blood, cultured in vitro. These TCRs come from a human donor who had recovered from COVID-19.

The chain carries TRBV20-1 and TRBJ2-5; tentative D call: TRBD1 (8 bases). Germline loops: CDR1 DFQATT, CDR2 SNEGSKA (reference sequence). V lost 2 bases and J 4 bases, leaving 17 bases between the germline ends. The CDR3 spans 15 residues. This chain's CDR3 is CSARRGTGGGETQYF. For the CDR3, the DNA is TGCAGTGCTAGAAGAGGAACAGGGGGGGGAGAGACCCAGTACTTC.

The V gene is TRBV5-4, the J gene TRBJ1-1; a possible D gene is TRBD1 (5 bases). Germline values: CDR1 SGHNT, CDR2 YYREEE (reference sequence). The CDR3 consists of 12 residues. Deletions cut 3 bases from V and 4 bases from J, with 7 bases between. CDR3 DNA: TGTGCCAGCAGCTCAGGGAGCACTGAAGCTTTCTTT. It translates to CASSSGSTEAFF.

The rearrangement joins TRBV7-2 to TRBJ1-2; TRBD1 matches 11 bases. With 5 bases clipped from V and 3 bases from J, the junction kept 5 bases outside the gene matches. The germline V gene has CDR1 SGHTA and CDR2 FQGNSA. This CDR3 region has 15 residues. The CDR3 loop reads CASSHGQGAHYGYTF. The CDR3 nucleotides read TGTGCCAGCAGCCACGGACAGGGGGCTCACTATGGCTACACCTTC.

The chain employs TRBV9 and TRBJ2-1, with D hard to call. Between the trimmed V and J ends, which lost 4 bases and 5 bases, there was a span of 13 bases. The CDR3 spans 14 residues. Germline lookup yields CDR1 SGDLS and CDR2 YYNGEE. CDR3 loop: CASSPRTVDNEQFF. The CDR3 nucleotides are TGTGCCAGCAGCCCCCGGACGGTGGACAATGAGCAGTTCTTC.

A remark on this clonotype: Relative to the germline gene, one junction end is altered; a read error may explain this. This sequence joins TRBV7-7 and TRBJ2-5; D possibly matches TRBD1 or TRBD2 (5 bases each). This CDR3 is built from 14 residues. Germline CDR1 SSHAT, CDR2 FNYEAQ (reference sequence). CDR3 amino acids: CASSLDGAGETQYF. CDR3 DNA sequence: TGTGCTAGCAGCTTAGACGGGGCCGGGGAGACCCAGTACTTC. Full variable domain (rest looked up from reference TRBV7-7 and TRBJ2-5): GAGVSQSPRYKVTKRGQDVTLRCDPISSHATLYWYQQALGQGPEFLTYFNYEAQPDKSGLPSDRFSAERPEGSISTLTIQRTEQRDSAMYRCASSLDGAGETQYFGPGTRLLVL.

The genes are TRBV20-1 and TRBJ1-4; 7 positions agree with TRBD1. The V gene end was trimmed by 2 bases and the J gene end by 7 bases; junction bases not matched to a gene: 16. The CDR3 extends over 17 amino acids. Germline assignment: CDR1 DFQATT and CDR2 SNEGSKA (reference sequence). This CDR3 is CSARRGGRGLMSEKLFF. In DNA form, the CDR3 reads TGCAGTGCTAGAAGGGGAGGTAGGGGGCTGATGAGTGAAAAACTGTTTTTT.

This chain uses TRBV30 with TRBJ1-1; no definite D call. V was cut by 4 bases and J by 8 bases, with 14 bases left in between. The V gene's germline CDR1 is GTSNPN and CDR2 SVGIG (reference sequence). This CDR3 is built from 12 residues. CDR3 sequence: CAWNWLGKEAFF. DNA for the CDR3: TGTGCCTGGAATTGGTTAGGAAAAGAAGCTTTCTTT. The full variable domain, its missing parts supplied by reference TRBV30 and TRBJ1-1, is SQTIHQWPATLVQPVGSPLSLECTVEGTSNPNLYWYRQAAGRGLQLLFYSVGIGQISSEVPQNLSASRPQDRQFILSSKKLLLSDSGFYLCAWNWLGKEAFFGQGTRLTVV.

The rearrangement uses TRBV5-1 and TRBJ2-2; D gene uncertain. The CDR3 has 12 residues. CDR1 is SGHRS, CDR2 YFSETQ, per germline. V was shortened by 4 bases and J by 3 bases, with 4 bases between the two germline ends. The CDR3 reads CASSRDTGELFF. The CDR3 DNA reads as TGCGCCAGCAGCCGGGACACCGGGGAGCTGTTTTTT. The full variable domain, rest sourced from reference TRBV5-1 and TRBJ2-2, is KAGVTQTPRYLIKTRGQQVTLSCSPISGHRSVSWYQQTPGQGLQFLFEYFSETQRNKGNFPGRFSGRQFSNSRSEMNVSTLELGDSALYLCASSRDTGELFFGEGSRLTVL.

The chain combines TRBV5-1 with TRBJ1-2, with D possibly TRBD1 on 5 matching bases. Germline V CDR1 and CDR2: SGHRS, YFSETQ. The CDR3 sequence is 13 residues long. V was shortened by 4 bases and J by 2 bases, with 9 bases between the two germline ends. The CDR3 bases are TGCGCCAGCAGCAGCGGGACCAACTATGGCTACACCTTC. Its translation: CASSSGTNYGYTF.

The gene calls are TRBV11-2 and TRBJ2-3; D may be TRBD2 (6 bases). This CDR3 has 18 amino acids. Germline CDR1 and CDR2: SGHAT and FQNNGV. The V end was cut by 4 bases, the J end by 1 base, with 21 bases between. The CDR3 loop is CASSWLTRFDGGTDTQYF. The CDR3 DNA is TGTGCCAGCAGCTGGCTGACTAGGTTTGACGGAGGCACAGATACGCAGTATTTT. Based on the CDR3 plus reference TRBV11-2 and TRBJ2-3, the full variable domain is EAGVAQSPRYKIIEKRQSVAFWCNPISGHATLYWYQQILGQGPKLLIQFQNNGVVDDSQLPKDRFSAERLKGVDSTLKIQPAKLEDSAVYLCASSWLTRFDGGTDTQYFGPGTRLTVL.

V is TRBV6-2 or TRBV6-3 and J is TRBJ1-1; D is possibly TRBD1 (6 bases). The CDR3 contains 14 residues. Germline V gene sequence: CDR1 MNHEY, CDR2 SVGEGT. Trimming cost V 6 bases and J 6 bases, with 17 bases left between them. CDR3 loop: CASRIFPRGSEAFF. For the CDR3, the DNA is TGTGCCAGCAGAATCTTCCCCAGGGGTTCTGAAGCTTTCTTT.